Detailed here is one T cell receptor beta chain. These data are taken from a study of blood T cell repertoires in COVID-19. Study at large: T cells, B-cell-depleted T cells, or PBMCs supplied cDNA or gDNA.

CDR3 length equals 16 residues. With 5 bases clipped from V and 2 bases from J, the junction kept 4 bases outside the gene matches. CDR1 is MDHEN and CDR2 is SYDVKM in the germline V gene. TCRdb's table, derived via immunoSEQ multiplex PCR, lists solely in-frame clones and lacks some. The profile covers under 200,000 clones, with about 85% appearing a single time and around 2.3% taken by the ten largest. The sample taken for sequencing was peripheral blood. The gene calls are TRBV28 and TRBJ2-1; the match to TRBD2 covers 12 bases. The receptor's source is a man in his sixties or seventies with active or convalescent COVID-19. In DNA form, the CDR3 reads TGTGCCAGCAGTCCGACTAGCGGGGGTACCTACAATGAGCAGTTCTTC. Translating gives CASSPTSGGTYNEQFF.